The clone carrying this T cell receptor (beta chain) is medium-sized (0.01 to 0.1%). What it recognizes is unknown. TRBV12-4/TRBJ1-2 clonotypes were amplified with adaptor-ligated barcode primers. MiXCR, run by TCRdb on the multiplex PCR reads, gives a single entry per CDR3 protein. The table includes some 1,700 distinct CDR3 sequences, about 4% detected once. Broader study findings: The TCR gene usage of tumor memory CD4+ T cells clustered together with blood and lymph node memory CD4+ cells and with lymph node naive CD4+ cells.

This CDR3 has 11 residues. Trimming cost V 4 bases and J 9 bases, with 9 bases left between them. Sequenced: naive CD4+ T cells sorted from blood. Described subset: naive CD4+ T cells, CD4+CD45RA+CD25-. The chain recombines TRBV12-3 or TRBV12-4 with TRBJ1-2; TRBD1 might be the D (5 bases). The receptor comes from a female donor with breast cancer. The CDR3 sequence: CASSSYRRYTF. The CDR3 nucleotides read TGTGCCAGCAGTTCGTACAGGCGCTACACCTTC.